These 27 T cell receptor beta chains share one sample of origin, sequenced in a study of post-analysis software for immune sequencing data. The TCR beta cDNA libraries carried unique molecular identifiers. Each CDR3 protein gets one entry after TCRdb re-called the PCR reads with MiXCR. Among over 700,000 distinct CDR3 sequences, 30% were seen once, and the ten largest hold more than 0.55%. Study-level points and caveats: The study found TRBV5-6, TRBV5-1 and TRBV20-1 among roughly 5 TRBV segments more frequent in patients than controls.

Their antigens remain unidentified. Specimen: blood. The receptors come from a girl aged 5-17 years with multiple sclerosis.

The chain carries TRBV12-3 or TRBV12-4 and TRBJ2-3, with D possibly being TRBD2 (5 bases). Deletions cut 1 base from V and 1 base from J, with 9 bases between. This CDR3 is 15 amino acids long. CDR3 region: CASSLEAGRTDTQYF. CDR3 in DNA: TGTGCCAGCAGTTTAGAGGCGGGCCGCACAGATACGCAGTATTTT.

This clonotype was observed many times. CDR3 region: CASSLHETQYF. The CDR3 DNA is TGCGCCAGCAGCTTGCACGAGACCCAGTACTTC. The chain is built from TRBV5-1 and TRBJ2-5, with D hard to call. This CDR3 contains 11 residues. CDR1 is SGHRS and CDR2 is YFSETQ in the germline V gene. Trimming removed 1 base at V and 5 bases at J, with 3 bases between.

This chain joins TRBV6-6 and TRBJ2-5, with D unresolved. The germline CDR1 and CDR2 sequences are MNHNY and SVGAGI (reference sequence). V was cut by 2 bases and J by 5 bases, with 12 bases left in between. CDR3 size: 14 residues. The CDR3 sequence: CASSYSGVAETQYF. The CDR3 coding sequence is TGTGCCAGCAGTTACAGTGGGGTAGCCGAGACCCAGTACTTC.

The V call is TRBV9, the J call TRBJ2-3; D possibly corresponds to TRBD1 (6 bases). CDR3 length: 13 amino acids. Deletions cut 4 bases from V and 10 bases from J, with 16 bases between. CDR1 SGDLS and CDR2 YYNGEE come from the germline V gene. The CDR3 DNA reads as TGTGCCAGCAGCCCCACTACAGGGTATGCGCAGTATTTT. This gives the protein CASSPTTGYAQYF.

This clonotype was picked up many times. The chain combines TRBV29-1 with TRBJ2-5; possible D gene TRBD2, 6 bases. CDR3 length equals 11 residues. Trimming cost V 4 bases and J 3 bases, with 6 bases left between them. Germline values: CDR1 SQVTM, CDR2 ANQGSEA. CDR3 region: CSVGEEETQYF. The CDR3 nucleotides are TGCAGCGTTGGGGAGGAAGAGACCCAGTACTTC.

The rearrangement links TRBV5-6 to TRBJ2-5; perhaps TRBD2 as D (6 bases). The CDR3 covers 12 residues. V lost 4 bases and J lost 9, with 13 bases in between. Germline CDR1 and CDR2: SGHDT and YYEEEE. The CDR3 DNA reads TGTGCCAGCAGCCTTGGGGGGAGCGCCCAGTACTTC. Amino acids: CASSLGGSAQYF.

This clonotype was picked up a small number of times. This chain links TRBV3-1 with TRBJ2-1; possibly TRBD1 for D (5 bases). Per germline, CDR1 LGHDT and CDR2 YNNKEL (reference sequence). The germline V and J ends were trimmed by 4 bases and 12 bases, with 28 bases remaining between them. The CDR3 totals 17 residues. DNA of the CDR3: TGTGCCAGCAGCCTTTTCGAGTTGCCAGGGAAAGTTGTCGGGCAGTTCTTC. As protein: CASSLFELPGKVVGQFF.

This clonotype came up a few times. This sequence joins TRBV7-9 and TRBJ2-3; a possible D gene is TRBD2 (5 bases). Germline V gives CDR1 SEHNR, CDR2 FQNEAQ (reference sequence). This CDR3 comprises 15 residues. With 1 base removed from V and 5 bases from J, the gap between germline ends came to 13 bases. CDR3 in DNA: TGTGCCAGCAGCTTAGATGGTGCCCGGGAAGATACGCAGTATTTT. Protein sequence: CASSLDGAREDTQYF.

This chain joins TRBV20-1 and TRBJ2-3; TRBD1 might be the D (6 bases). This CDR3 region has 13 residues. Germline V CDR1 and CDR2: DFQATT, SNEGSKA (reference sequence). The V gene lost 6 bases and the J gene lost 3 bases, with 13 bases spanning the gap. The CDR3 DNA is TGCAGTGCCAGGGGTGGGATAACAGATACGCAGTATTTT. Its translation is CSARGGITDTQYF.

This clonotype was observed a handful of times. The chain joins TRBV7-9 to TRBJ2-1; 8 bases align to TRBD1. Germline lookup yields CDR1 SEHNR and CDR2 FQNEAQ (reference sequence). The CDR3 loop spans 15 amino acids. V dropped 6 bases and J dropped 2; count of bases not matched to a gene: 6. CDR3: CASSSGQGPYNEQFF. The CDR3 coding sequence is TGTGCCAGCAGTTCAGGACAGGGACCCTACAATGAGCAGTTCTTC. The full variable domain, completed using reference TRBV7-9 and TRBJ2-1, is DTGVSQNPRHKITKRGQNVTFRCDPISEHNRLYWYRQTLGQGPEFLTYFQNEAQLEKSRLLSDRFSAERPKGSFSTLEIQRTEQGDSAMYLCASSSGQGPYNEQFFGPGTRLTVL.

This clonotype has just a few counts. The V and J genes are TRBV4-2 and TRBJ2-7; D is undetermined. CDR3 size: 14 residues. Trimming stripped 3 bases from V and 3 bases from J, with 12 bases between. Germline CDR1 reads LGHNA; CDR2 reads YNFKEQ. In nucleotides, the CDR3 is TGTGCCAGCAGCCATGCGCACCCGAACTACGAGCAGTACTTC. Residues: CASSHAHPNYEQYF.

The rearrangement links TRBV20-1 to TRBJ2-1; D is possibly TRBD2 (7 bases). Germline values: CDR1 DFQATT, CDR2 SNEGSKA (reference sequence). V shed 4 bases and J shed 5 bases, with 15 bases lying between them. The CDR3 has 14 amino acids. CDR3 region: CSATGGLYNNEQFF. The CDR3 DNA follows: TGCAGTGCTACGGGGGGCCTATACAACAATGAGCAGTTCTTC.

The chain employs TRBV27 and TRBJ2-7; TRBD1 agrees at 7 bases. CDR3 length: 15 residues. Germline-derived CDR1 and CDR2 are MNHEY and SMNVEV (reference sequence). After removal of 8 bases from V and 2 bases from J, the junction contained 12 bases not matched to a gene. CDR3 sequence (DNA): TGTGCCAGCGCAACAGGGGCTTTCGGGGCCTACGAGCAGTACTTC. This translates into CASATGAFGAYEQYF.

A few counts support this clonotype. V and J are TRBV10-3 and TRBJ2-4; no reliable D call. CDR1 ENHRY and CDR2 SYGVKD come from the germline V gene. Trimming shortened V by 3 bases and J by 4 bases, and 10 bases separated the two germline ends. The CDR3 contains 14 residues. The CDR3 region is CAISELGPKNIQYF. For the CDR3, the DNA is TGTGCCATCAGTGAATTGGGTCCAAAAAACATTCAGTACTTC.

This chain connects TRBV3-1 to TRBJ2-7, with D hard to call. V lost 5 bases, J lost 2 bases, and 10 bases lay in between. Germline loops: CDR1 LGHDT, CDR2 YNNKEL (reference sequence). This CDR3 contains 13 residues. Here the CDR3 DNA reads TGTGCCAGCAGCGCACCTTGGACCTACGAGCAGTACTTC. This codes for CASSAPWTYEQYF.

This clonotype was counted many times. This rearrangement joins TRBV10-3 to TRBJ2-7; D call uncertain. CDR3 size: 13 residues. V was trimmed by 7 bases and J by 0 bases, leaving 10 bases between them. Looked up from germline, CDR1 is ENHRY and CDR2 is SYGVKD. The CDR3 protein is CAIKADYSYEQYF. The CDR3 DNA is TGTGCCATCAAGGCAGATTACTCCTACGAGCAGTACTTC.

The rearrangement links TRBV28 to TRBJ1-2; unclear D gene. The CDR3 runs to 12 residues. V lost 4 bases and J lost 8, with 11 bases in between. Germline V gives CDR1 MDHEN, CDR2 SYDVKM. CDR3 sequence: CASSYSSRGYTF. DNA for the CDR3: TGTGCCAGCAGTTATAGCTCTAGGGGCTACACCTTC.

The chain recombines TRBV3-1 with TRBJ1-6; D possibly corresponds to TRBD1 (6 bases). The CDR3 spans 14 residues. With 1 base removed from V and 14 bases from J, the gap between germline ends came to 15 bases. Per germline, CDR1 LGHDT and CDR2 YNNKEL (reference sequence). In DNA form, the CDR3 reads TGTGCCAGCAGCCAAGGGGGACAAGTCCCCTCCCTCCACTTT. Amino acid sequence: CASSQGGQVPSLHF.

The rearrangement uses TRBV28 and TRBJ1-1, with D hard to call. The germline V gene has CDR1 MDHEN and CDR2 SYDVKM. The CDR3 contains 13 residues. V lost 6 bases, J lost 5 bases, and 13 bases lay in between. The CDR3: CASRTGRPTEAFF. Written as DNA, the CDR3 is TGTGCCAGCAGGACCGGGCGGCCGACTGAAGCTTTCTTT. The full variable domain, its missing parts supplied by reference TRBV28 and TRBJ1-1, is DVKVTQSSRYLVKRTGEKVFLECVQDMDHENMFWYRQDPGLGLRLIYFSYDVKMKEKGDIPEGYSVSREKKERFSLILESASTNQTSMYLCASRTGRPTEAFFGQGTRLTVV.

The genes are TRBV20-1 and TRBJ2-3; D might be TRBD2 (6 bases). The germline V gene has CDR1 DFQATT and CDR2 SNEGSKA (reference sequence). The V end was cut by 0 bases, the J end by 4 bases, with 17 bases between. This CDR3 comprises 16 residues. In DNA form, the CDR3 reads TGCAGTGCTAGAGACCTTGGACTATCCGGGGCAGATACGCAGTATTTT. Protein product: CSARDLGLSGADTQYF.

This clonotype has only a few counts. This chain uses TRBV6-1 with TRBJ1-2; TRBD1 matches 11 bases. V was pared by 7 bases and J by 8 bases, with 18 bases of the junction left unmatched. The CDR3 is made up of 17 amino acids. CDR1 and CDR2 (germline): MNHNS, SASEGT. The CDR3: CASMDDGTGGFRRGYTF. The CDR3 DNA is TGTGCCAGCATGGACGACGGGACAGGGGGTTTTCGAAGGGGCTACACCTTC.

This chain uses TRBV6-6 with TRBJ2-1; TRBD1 matches 7 bases. Per germline, CDR1 MNHNY and CDR2 SVGAGI (reference sequence). The ends lost 2 bases at V and 5 bases at J; junction bases unmatched: 6. The CDR3 has 15 residues. CDR3 loop: CASSYPPTGNNEQFF. The CDR3 region has the DNA TGTGCCAGCAGTTACCCCCCGACAGGGAACAATGAGCAGTTCTTC.

This clonotype was recorded a few times. The V call is TRBV5-1, the J call TRBJ1-5; D unresolved. CDR1 and CDR2 from the germline V gene are SGHRS and YFSETQ. The CDR3 runs to 15 residues. Trimming took 4 bases from V and 9 from J, leaving 20 bases between them. CDR3 coding DNA: TGCGCCAGCAGCCCCACCGAGGACGGCGGAGGGCCCCAGCATTTT. Translating it yields CASSPTEDGGGPQHF.

The CDR3 DNA reads as TGTGCCACCCGTTCCTCGGTGGCCAACTACAATGAGCAGTTCTTC. This translates into CATRSSVANYNEQFF. The chain combines TRBV12-3 or TRBV12-4 with TRBJ2-1; no clear D. This CDR3 is 15 amino acids long. V shed 10 bases and J shed 3 bases, with 19 bases lying between them.

This clonotype was detected ten times or more. The chain carries TRBV29-1 and TRBJ2-1, with 9 bases that match TRBD2. V shed 7 bases, J shed 4 bases, and the junction held 8 bases outside the gene matches. Germline loops: CDR1 SQVTM, CDR2 ANQGSEA. CDR3 length equals 14 residues. CDR3 loop: CSALAGVLYNEQFF. CDR3 sequence (DNA): TGCAGCGCGTTAGCGGGAGTTTTATACAATGAGCAGTTCTTC.

The chain employs TRBV20-1 and TRBJ1-2; D is unresolved. Germline V CDR1 and CDR2: DFQATT, SNEGSKA (reference sequence). This CDR3 has 19 residues. The V gene lost 0 bases and the J gene lost 4 bases, with 27 bases spanning the gap. Here the CDR3 DNA reads TGCAGTGCTAGAGATTGGGAAAACGGACGCAATCACTACCCCTATGGCTACACCTTC. Its protein is CSARDWENGRNHYPYGYTF.

Comments on this clonotype: One junction end disagrees with the germline gene, perhaps due to a read error. The chain employs TRBV7-7 and TRBJ1-6; a weak D match, TRBD1 (6 bases). CDR3 length: 16 residues. Germline lookup yields CDR1 SSHAT and CDR2 FNYEAQ (reference sequence). The CDR3 spells CASSLEGEGENSPLHF. The CDR3 bases are TGTGCTAGCAGCTTAGAGGGGGAGGGTGAGAATTCACCCCTCCACTTT.